The next 21 T cell receptor beta chains were all read from a single sample in a study of PD-L1 blockade in urothelial cancer. This table comes from immunoSEQ multiplex PCR, and its TCRdb copy is limited to in-frame clones, with some not included. The table has 45,000 to 50,000 clones, 88% seen once. The sample consisted of PBMCs, taken around atezolizumab (anti-PD-L1) treatment. The receptor source for this set is a man older than 75 with urothelial cancer.

The rearrangement joins TRBV18 to TRBJ1-3, with D uncertain. Trimming removed 3 bases from V and 3 bases from J, with 6 bases in between. The CDR3 spans 13 residues. CDR1 and CDR2 (germline): KGHSH, LQKENI. This CDR3 is CASSPPSGNTIYF. For the CDR3, the DNA is TGTGCCAGCTCACCTCCCAGTGGAAACACCATATATTTT.

V usage is TRBV11-2 and J usage is TRBJ2-3, with a possible D match to TRBD2 (5 bases). Deletions cut 5 bases from V and 6 bases from J, with 9 bases between. The CDR3 covers 12 residues. Germline V gives CDR1 SGHAT, CDR2 FQNNGV. CDR3 coding DNA: TGTGCCAGCAGCGACGGACTGGATACGCAGTATTTT. Its translation: CASSDGLDTQYF.

This clone was detected only a few times. The rearrangement joins TRBV19 to TRBJ2-7, with 9 bases identical to TRBD1. The V segment lost 8 bases and the J segment 5 bases; nucleotides outside the gene matches: 4. In germline, CDR1 is LNHDA, CDR2 SQIVND (reference sequence). The CDR3 length is 12 residues. Here the CDR3 DNA reads TGTGCCAGTGGGGACAGGGCCCACGAGCAGTACTTC. As protein: CASGDRAHEQYF.

The J gene is TRBJ2-7, the V gene TRBV7-7, with 9 bases identical to TRBD2. CDR1 is SSHAT and CDR2 is FNYEAQ in the germline V gene (reference sequence). This CDR3 has 14 amino acids. V gave up 5 bases and J gave up 2 bases; unmatched junction bases: 4. The DNA of the CDR3 is TGTGCCAGCAGCCCGACTAGCGGAACCTACGAGCAGTACTTC. Protein sequence: CASSPTSGTYEQYF.

The J gene is TRBJ2-7, the V gene TRBV11-2, with 8 bases matching TRBD1. With V trimmed by 3 bases and J by 1 base, 5 bases remained unmatched. The length of the CDR3 is 15 residues. Germline V gene data show CDR1 as SGHAT and CDR2 as FQNNGV. The CDR3: CASSFRRGLSYEQYF. The DNA for the CDR3 is TGTGCCAGCAGCTTCCGCAGGGGGCTATCCTACGAGCAGTACTTC.

V and J are TRBV30 and TRBJ2-1; no definite D call. Germline CDR1 is GTSNPN and CDR2 is SVGIG (reference sequence). This CDR3 spans 13 amino acids. With 2 bases removed from V and 3 bases from J, the gap between germline ends came to 8 bases. The CDR3 DNA sequence: TGTGCCTGGAGTTTTAATAGCTACAATGAGCAGTTCTTC. Translation: CAWSFNSYNEQFF.

This clone was observed a single time. The rearrangement uses TRBV6-5 and TRBJ2-7, with 7 bases aligning to TRBD1. Losses at the gene ends were 9 bases for V and 7 bases for J; bases not matched to a gene: 9. Germline CDR1 and CDR2: MNHEY and SVGAGI. The CDR3 loop spans 12 amino acids. The CDR3, as DNA: TGTGCCAGTGGTCAGACAGGGCTTGAGCAGTACTTC. It encodes CASGQTGLEQYF.

This rearrangement joins TRBV27 to TRBJ2-1; TRBD2 aligns across 11 bases. Germline V gives CDR1 MNHEY, CDR2 SMNVEV (reference sequence). CDR3 size: 15 residues. V trimming: 4 bases; J trimming: 8 bases; junction bases outside the gene matches: 7. The CDR3 here is CASSSVAGGEYEQFF. CDR3 DNA sequence: TGTGCCAGCAGTTCGGTAGCGGGAGGGGAATATGAGCAGTTCTTC.

This chain connects TRBV30 to TRBJ2-2; 8 bases are a match to TRBD2. This CDR3 is built from 14 residues. Germline CDR1 GTSNPN, CDR2 SVGIG (reference sequence). V dropped 7 bases and J dropped 2; count of bases not matched to a gene: 6. CDR3 amino acids: CAFKLAVNTGELFF. DNA for the CDR3: TGTGCCTTCAAACTAGCGGTAAACACCGGGGAGCTGTTTTTT.

This clone was found a few times. The chain employs TRBV4-3 and TRBJ2-6, with unresolved D. The CDR3 runs 14 residues. The ends were cut back, 0 bases at V and 5 bases at J, with 5 bases in the middle. CDR1 is LGHNA, CDR2 YSLEER, per germline. The CDR3 DNA is TGCGCCAGCAGCCAAGATGCGAGGGCCAACGTCCTGACTTTC. It encodes CASSQDARANVLTF.

This sequence joins TRBV4-3 and TRBJ2-1; 7 bases line up with TRBD2. Germline assignment: CDR1 LGHNA and CDR2 YSLEER. The J segment lost 9 bases and the V segment lost 5 bases, leaving 1 base of the junction unmatched. This CDR3 region has 11 residues. The CDR3 nucleotides read TGCGCCAGCAGCTGGGGGGGTGAGCAGTTCTTC. It is translated as CASSWGGEQFF.

As regards this clone: An end of the junction differs from the germline gene, which may be a read error. The CDR3, as DNA: TGCCTATCTCTGCGGGAGGGCTCGGATACGCAGTATTTT. It codes for CLSLREGSDTQYF. J is TRBJ2-3 and V is TRBV7-9; 9 bases line up with TRBD2. This CDR3 region has 13 residues. Germline loops: CDR1 SEHNR, CDR2 FQNEAQ (reference sequence).

J is TRBJ1-2 and V is TRBV11-2; D is possibly TRBD1 (5 bases). This CDR3 has 14 amino acids. Germline V gives CDR1 SGHAT, CDR2 FQNNGV. Trimming took off 7 bases at V and 7 bases at J, with 19 bases between the two ends. The CDR3 region is CASTPFSQGGGYTF. The DNA of the CDR3 is TGTGCCAGCACCCCGTTTTCGCAGGGAGGTGGCTACACCTTC.

The chain has TRBV7-2 and TRBJ2-3; D unresolved. The ends were cut back, 5 bases at V and 9 bases at J, with 12 bases in the middle. The germline gives CDR1 SGHTA, CDR2 FQGNSA. CDR3 length equals 12 residues. The CDR3 reads CASSLSERTQYF. The CDR3 DNA reads TGTGCCAGCAGCCTCAGTGAGAGGACGCAGTATTTT.

The chain couples TRBV5-5 to TRBJ2-7, with 10 nucleotides matching TRBD1. The CDR3 spans 15 residues. The J segment lost 3 bases and the V segment lost 3 bases, leaving 6 bases of the junction unmatched. Germline CDR1 SGHKS, CDR2 YYEKEE (reference sequence). The chain's CDR3 is CASSSGQGGYYEQYF. CDR3 sequence (DNA): TGTGCCAGCAGCTCTGGACAGGGGGGATACTACGAGCAGTACTTC. Together with reference TRBV5-5 and TRBJ2-7, the CDR3 gives the full variable domain: DAGVTQSPTHLIKTRGQQVTLRCSPISGHKSVSWYQQVLGQGPQFIFQYYEKEERGRGNFPDRFSARQFPNYSSELNVNALLLGDSALYLCASSSGQGGYYEQYFGPGTRLTVT.

V usage is TRBV5-1 and J usage is TRBJ2-1, with 7 bases aligning to TRBD2. Looked up from germline, CDR1 is SGHRS and CDR2 is YFSETQ. V lost 0 bases and J lost 2; bases outside the gene matches: 8. The CDR3 contains 17 residues. The CDR3 sequence: CASSLVPGTTTYNEQFF. CDR3 sequence (DNA): TGCGCCAGCAGCTTGGTCCCCGGGACTACAACCTACAATGAGCAGTTCTTC.

The chain carries TRBV4-1 and TRBJ1-1; 9 bases match TRBD1. The CDR3 contains 15 residues. Germline V gene lookup returns CDR1 MGHRA and CDR2 YSYEKL. J gave up 1 base and V 1 base, and 1 base lay outside the gene matches. CDR3 sequence reads: CASSQAGQGNTEAFF. Written as DNA, the CDR3 is TGCGCCAGCAGCCAAGCGGGACAGGGGAACACTGAAGCTTTCTTT.

The chain carries TRBV27 and TRBJ2-7; weak D call: TRBD1 (7 bases). Germline assignment: CDR1 MNHEY and CDR2 SMNVEV (reference sequence). The CDR3 contains 12 residues. V lost 5 bases, J lost 9 bases, and 14 bases lay in between. The CDR3 bases are TGTGCCAGCAGTCCAGGGGGGTTTGGGCAGTACTTC. This gives the protein CASSPGGFGQYF.

J is TRBJ2-1 and V is TRBV4-1; 14 bases map to TRBD2. Losses at the gene ends were 0 bases for V and 2 bases for J; bases not matched to a gene: 9. The CDR3 has 20 amino acids. The germline CDR1 and CDR2 sequences are MGHRA and YSYEKL. CDR3 nucleotide sequence: TGCGCCAGCAGCCAAGATATCCCGGGACTAGCGGGAGCCGCCTACAATGAGCAGTTCTTC. The encoded protein is CASSQDIPGLAGAAYNEQFF.

The chain uses TRBV6-6 and TRBJ1-5; TRBD1 might be the D (6 bases). The germline V gene encodes CDR1 MNHNY and CDR2 SVGAGI (reference sequence). The germline V and J ends were trimmed by 4 bases and 5 bases, with 15 bases remaining between them. This CDR3 comprises 15 residues. In DNA form, the CDR3 reads TGTGCCAGCAGTTCTGGACAGTCTATTCATCAGCCCCAGCATTTT. Its protein product is CASSSGQSIHQPQHF.

CDR3 bases: TGTGCCAGCAGTGGGCAACAGGGCCTGGTGGGCTACACCTTC. Encoded protein: CASSGQQGLVGYTF. V is TRBV6-1 and J is TRBJ1-2; weak D call: TRBD1 (6 bases). The CDR3 has 14 amino acids. Trimming took off 4 bases at V and 8 bases at J, with 17 bases between the two ends. Germline CDR1 is MNHNS and CDR2 is SASEGT.